The 13 T cell receptor beta chains reported below all come from one sample, sequenced in a study of blood T cells in healthy people across ages (dated by TCRdb to the mid-2010s). Library creation used 5' RACE. TCRdb records Illumina HiSeq 2500 as the sequencer. The second PCR ran for roughly 6 to 11 cycles and used a J-beta primer mix along with a sample-barcoded 5' primer. Starting from the raw public reads, TCRdb applied fastp trimming at Q25, assembled clones with MiXCR and retained in-frame beta chains. For every CDR3 protein sequence, its rows merge into one entry that carries the most common genes and DNA. The sample table lists about 400,000 distinct CDR3 sequences, roughly half of them with a count of one. In total, the top ten clones hold 45% to 60% of the sample. Material: blood. The receptor source for this set is a man in his sixties in good health.

This rearrangement joins TRBV27 to TRBJ2-1; 7 bases fit TRBD1. V trimming: 6 bases; J trimming: 8 bases; junction bases outside the gene matches: 10. The CDR3 contains 14 residues. Per germline, CDR1 MNHEY and CDR2 SMNVEV (reference sequence). The CDR3 coding sequence is TGTGCCAGCAGCCCGGACAGGATCCGCCATGAGCAGTTCTTC. This sequence encodes CASSPDRIRHEQFF.

Only a few counts were recorded for this clonotype. The chain links TRBV6-1 to TRBJ2-1; TRBD2 is a possible D gene (5 bases). Trimming pared 4 bases from V and 0 bases from J, leaving 13 bases between. From germline, CDR1 is MNHNS and CDR2 SASEGT. The CDR3 runs to 16 residues. The CDR3 loop is CASSARTESSYNEQFF. The CDR3 bases are TGTGCCAGCAGTGCCCGGACTGAGAGCTCCTACAATGAGCAGTTCTTC.

This clonotype was observed a few times. The V gene is TRBV28, the J gene TRBJ1-2, with 9 bases aligning to TRBD1. Germline CDR1 reads MDHEN; CDR2 reads SYDVKM. Trimming at V came to 8 bases and at J to 8 bases, leaving 9 bases not matched to a gene. The CDR3 contains 13 residues. CDR3: CASLRDRVRGYTF. CDR3 sequence (DNA): TGTGCCAGCCTCCGGGACAGGGTGCGGGGCTACACCTTC.

The J gene is TRBJ1-2, the V gene TRBV24-1; D not resolved. V was clipped by 4 bases and J by 7 bases, with 9 bases between them. There are 12 residues in the CDR3. Germline V lookup: CDR1 KGHDR, CDR2 SFDVKD. CDR3 region: CATSDPGVGYTF. In DNA, the CDR3 is TGTGCCACCAGTGACCCTGGAGTTGGCTACACCTTC.

This clonotype occurred a few times. The chain employs TRBV12-3 or TRBV12-4 and TRBJ2-4; no clear D. The J call may be faulty, since TRBJ2-7 better matches the DNA end. This CDR3 comprises 13 residues. The CDR3 here is CASSVRQIYEQYF. The CDR3 DNA reads as TGTGCCAGCAGTGTACGGCAGATCTACGAGCAGTACTTC.

Of note for this clonotype: Relative to the germline gene, one junction end is altered; a read error may explain this. The chain has TRBV25-1 and TRBJ2-1; 7 nucleotides align to TRBD2. The CDR3 runs 15 residues. Germline V gene lookup returns CDR1 MGHDK and CDR2 SYGVNS. CDR3 DNA sequence: TGTGCCAGTAGTGAACCGGGAGCGGGGAACAATGAGCAGTTCTTC. Protein product: CASSEPGAGNNEQFF.

This chain joins TRBV24-1 and TRBJ2-7; possible D gene TRBD1, 6 bases. Germline assignment: CDR1 KGHDR and CDR2 SFDVKD. Trimming left V 4 bases short and J 2 bases short, with 11 bases between. The CDR3 length is 14 residues. The CDR3 protein is CATSDPGQPYEQYF. DNA of the CDR3: TGTGCCACCAGTGACCCCGGACAGCCCTACGAGCAGTACTTC.

This clonotype was seen ten or more times. The rearrangement links TRBV9 to TRBJ2-1; unclear D gene. The germline V gene has CDR1 SGDLS and CDR2 YYNGEE. The CDR3 covers 16 residues. V was clipped by 1 base and J by 4 bases, with 15 bases between them. CDR3 sequence: CASSVSGSGPYNEQFF. The CDR3 DNA is TGTGCCAGCAGCGTAAGTGGGTCAGGCCCATACAATGAGCAGTTCTTC. Looking up the rest from reference TRBV9 and TRBJ2-1 gives the full variable domain: DSGVTQTPKHLITATGQRVTLRCSPRSGDLSVYWYQQSLDQGLQFLIQYYNGEERAKGNILERFSAQQFPDLHSELNLSSLELGDSALYFCASSVSGSGPYNEQFFGPGTRLTVL.

This clonotype was seen many times. The chain employs TRBV5-6 and TRBJ2-7; D is unclear. The CDR3 sequence is 13 residues long. V dropped 4 bases and J dropped 0 bases, with 8 bases sitting between them. Germline CDR1 is SGHDT and CDR2 is YYEEEE. In DNA, the CDR3 is TGTGCCAGCAGCCCTTTAGTCTCCTACGAGCAGTACTTC. Translating it yields CASSPLVSYEQYF.

This clonotype came up many times. The genes are TRBV6-9 and TRBJ1-4, with D hard to call. V was shortened by 7 bases and J by 5 bases, with 11 bases between the two germline ends. The CDR3 sequence is 13 residues long. Germline CDR1 is MNHGY and CDR2 is SVAAGI. Written as DNA, the CDR3 is TGTGCCAGCAATCCCTGGGTCAATGAAAAACTGTTTTTT. Translated: CASNPWVNEKLFF.

The genes are TRBV28 and TRBJ2-1; a weak D match, TRBD2 (6 bases). The length of the CDR3 is 13 residues. Deletions cut 6 bases from V and 1 base from J, with 7 bases between. Germline CDR1 is MDHEN and CDR2 is SYDVKM. This CDR3 reads CASRLASYNEQFF. CDR3 sequence (DNA): TGTGCCAGCAGGCTAGCGTCCTACAATGAGCAGTTCTTC.

This clonotype was picked up a small number of times. The chain recombines TRBV29-1 with TRBJ2-4; TRBD1 or TRBD2 may be the D gene (6 bases each). The CDR3 totals 13 residues. Germline V gene sequence: CDR1 SQVTM, CDR2 ANQGSEA. With 6 bases removed from V and 9 bases from J, the gap between germline ends came to 18 bases. CDR3: CSVVTGGGGIQYF. In DNA form, the CDR3 reads TGCAGCGTAGTAACCGGGGGCGGTGGCATTCAGTACTTC.

V usage is TRBV20-1 and J usage is TRBJ2-1, with 8 positions matching TRBD2. V was pared by 0 bases and J by 8 bases, with 9 bases of the junction left unmatched. Looked up from germline, CDR1 is DFQATT and CDR2 is SNEGSKA (reference sequence). CDR3 length: 15 residues. CDR3 coding DNA: TGCAGTGCTAGAGATGCGGGACTAGGCGGAGATGAGCAGTTCTTC. Its translation: CSARDAGLGGDEQFF.